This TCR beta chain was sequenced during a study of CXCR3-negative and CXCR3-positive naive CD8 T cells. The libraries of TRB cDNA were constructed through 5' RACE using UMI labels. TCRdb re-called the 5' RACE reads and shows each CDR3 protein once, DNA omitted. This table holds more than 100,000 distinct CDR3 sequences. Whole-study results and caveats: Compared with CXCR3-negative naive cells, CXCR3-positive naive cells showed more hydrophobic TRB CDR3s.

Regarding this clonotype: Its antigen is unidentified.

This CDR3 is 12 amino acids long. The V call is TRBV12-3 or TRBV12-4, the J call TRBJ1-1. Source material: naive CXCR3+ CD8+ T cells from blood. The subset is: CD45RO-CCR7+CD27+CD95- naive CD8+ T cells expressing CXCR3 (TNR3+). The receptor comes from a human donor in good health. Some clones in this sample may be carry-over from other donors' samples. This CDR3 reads CASSPLNTEAFF.